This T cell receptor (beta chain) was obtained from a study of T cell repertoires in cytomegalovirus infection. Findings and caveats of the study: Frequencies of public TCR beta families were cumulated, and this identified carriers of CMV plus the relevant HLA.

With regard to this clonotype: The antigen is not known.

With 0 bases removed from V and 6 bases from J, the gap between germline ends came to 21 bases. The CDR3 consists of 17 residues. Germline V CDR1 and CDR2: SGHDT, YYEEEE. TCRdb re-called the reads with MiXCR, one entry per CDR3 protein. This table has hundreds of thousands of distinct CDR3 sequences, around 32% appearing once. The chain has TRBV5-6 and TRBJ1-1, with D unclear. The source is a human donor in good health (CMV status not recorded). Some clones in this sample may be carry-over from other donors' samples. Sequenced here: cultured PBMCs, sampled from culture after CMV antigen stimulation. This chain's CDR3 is CASSLVALGGNGAEAFF. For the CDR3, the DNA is TGTGCCAGCAGCTTGGTGGCCTTGGGAGGAAACGGCGCTGAAGCTTTCTTT.